This TCR beta chain was identified in a study of blood T cell repertoires in COVID-19. About the study: PBMCs, B-cell-depleted T cells, or T cells were the source of the cDNA or gDNA that made up the material.

In the original analysis: Amplification with reference gene primers provided the estimates of nucleated cell counts. Sequencing was performed with immunoSEQ multiplex PCR; in TCRdb, only in-frame clones are kept and a portion is missing. V, J and clone size are taken as reported in that table, and D and trimming were inferred from the DNA itself. The sample yields 200,000 to 250,000 clones, about 88% seen once. This CDR3 spans 16 amino acids. With V trimmed by 0 bases and J by 4 bases, 0 bases remained unmatched. From germline, CDR1 is SGHRS and CDR2 YFSETQ. Participants were placed into cohorts based on the clinical history they reported. Either two negative PCRs, clearance, or symptom resolution qualified Cohort 3 donors as recovered.

The TCR sequence derives from a woman in her 30s who had recovered from COVID-19. The material sequenced was PBMCs or T cells enriched from blood (not recorded which). The chain uses TRBV5-1 and TRBJ2-2, with 13 bases fitting TRBD2. CDR3 nucleotide sequence: TGCGCCAGCAGCTTGGGACTAGCGGGGGGCACCGGGGAGCTGTTTTTT. Protein product: CASSLGLAGGTGELFF.